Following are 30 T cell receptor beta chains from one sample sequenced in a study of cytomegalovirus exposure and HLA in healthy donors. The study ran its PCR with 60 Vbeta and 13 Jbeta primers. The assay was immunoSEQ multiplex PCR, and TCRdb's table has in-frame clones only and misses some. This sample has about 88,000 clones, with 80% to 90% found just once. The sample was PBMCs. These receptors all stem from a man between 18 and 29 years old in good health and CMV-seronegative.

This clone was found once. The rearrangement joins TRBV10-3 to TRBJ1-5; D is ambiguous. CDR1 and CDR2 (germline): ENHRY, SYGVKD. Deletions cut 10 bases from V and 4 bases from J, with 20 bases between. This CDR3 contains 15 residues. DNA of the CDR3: TGTGCCACCGAAATCGGGGAGGGAGGGAATCAGCCCCAGCATTTT. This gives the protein CATEIGEGGNQPQHF.

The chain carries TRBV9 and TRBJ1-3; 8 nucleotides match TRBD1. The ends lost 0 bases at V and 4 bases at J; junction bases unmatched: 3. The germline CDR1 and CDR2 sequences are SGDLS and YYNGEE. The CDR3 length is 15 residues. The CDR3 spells CASSVAGQGGNTIYF. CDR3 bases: TGTGCCAGCAGCGTAGCCGGACAGGGAGGAAACACCATATATTTT.

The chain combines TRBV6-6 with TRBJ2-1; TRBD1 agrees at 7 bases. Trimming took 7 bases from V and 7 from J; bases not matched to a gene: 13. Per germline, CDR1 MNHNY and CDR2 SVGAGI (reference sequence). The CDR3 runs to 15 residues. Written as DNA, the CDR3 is TGTGCCAGCAACGACAGGGCCGGGCACGGTAATGAGCAGTTCTTC. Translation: CASNDRAGHGNEQFF.

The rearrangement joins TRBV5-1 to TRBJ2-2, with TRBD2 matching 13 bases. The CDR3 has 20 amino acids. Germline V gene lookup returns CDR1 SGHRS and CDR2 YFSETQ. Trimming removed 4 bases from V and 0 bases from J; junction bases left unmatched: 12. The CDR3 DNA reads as TGCGCCAGCAGCATACACTCGACTAGCGGGAGGAGCGCGAACACCGGGGAGCTGTTTTTT. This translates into CASSIHSTSGRSANTGELFF. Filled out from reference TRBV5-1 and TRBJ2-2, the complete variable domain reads KAGVTQTPRYLIKTRGQQVTLSCSPISGHRSVSWYQQTPGQGLQFLFEYFSETQRNKGNFPGRFSGRQFSNSRSEMNVSTLELGDSALYLCASSIHSTSGRSANTGELFFGEGSRLTVL.

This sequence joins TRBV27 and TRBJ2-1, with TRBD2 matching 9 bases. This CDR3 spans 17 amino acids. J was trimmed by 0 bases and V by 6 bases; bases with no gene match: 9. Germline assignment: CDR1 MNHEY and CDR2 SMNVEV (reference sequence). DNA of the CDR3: TGTGCCAGCAGCCGCCCTGTAGCGGGAGCCTCCTACAATGAGCAGTTCTTC. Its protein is CASSRPVAGASYNEQFF.

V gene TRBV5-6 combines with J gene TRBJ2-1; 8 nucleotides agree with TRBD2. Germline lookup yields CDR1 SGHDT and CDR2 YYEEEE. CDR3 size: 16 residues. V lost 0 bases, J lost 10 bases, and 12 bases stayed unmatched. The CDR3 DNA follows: TGTGCCAGCAGCTTGGTTGGTAGCGGGATTCTCAGAGAGCAGTTCTTC. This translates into CASSLVGSGILREQFF.

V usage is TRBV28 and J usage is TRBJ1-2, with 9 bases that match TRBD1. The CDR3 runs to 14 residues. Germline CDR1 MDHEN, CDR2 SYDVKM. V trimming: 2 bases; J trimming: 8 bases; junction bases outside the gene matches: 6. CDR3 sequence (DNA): TGTGCCAGCAGTTTACTAACAGGGGGCGAAGGCTACACCTTC. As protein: CASSLLTGGEGYTF.

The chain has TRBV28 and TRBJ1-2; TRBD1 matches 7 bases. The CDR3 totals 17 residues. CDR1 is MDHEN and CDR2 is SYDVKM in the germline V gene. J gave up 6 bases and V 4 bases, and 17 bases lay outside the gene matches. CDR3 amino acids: CASSWRTTGSFPDGYTF. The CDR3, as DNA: TGTGCCAGCAGTTGGCGGACGACAGGGTCATTCCCCGATGGCTACACCTTC.

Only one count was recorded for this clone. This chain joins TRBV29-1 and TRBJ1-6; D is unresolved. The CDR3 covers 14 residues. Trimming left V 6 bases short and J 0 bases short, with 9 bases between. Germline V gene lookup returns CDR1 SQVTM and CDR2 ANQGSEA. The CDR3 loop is CSVRRDSYNSPLHF. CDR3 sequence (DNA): TGCAGCGTCCGGAGGGACTCCTATAATTCACCCCTCCACTTT.

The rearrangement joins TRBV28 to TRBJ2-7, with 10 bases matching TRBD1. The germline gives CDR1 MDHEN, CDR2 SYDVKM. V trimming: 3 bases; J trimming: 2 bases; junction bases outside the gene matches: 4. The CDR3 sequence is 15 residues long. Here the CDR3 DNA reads TGTGCCAGCAGTTTCTATGGGACAGGGGCCTACGAGCAGTACTTC. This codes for CASSFYGTGAYEQYF.

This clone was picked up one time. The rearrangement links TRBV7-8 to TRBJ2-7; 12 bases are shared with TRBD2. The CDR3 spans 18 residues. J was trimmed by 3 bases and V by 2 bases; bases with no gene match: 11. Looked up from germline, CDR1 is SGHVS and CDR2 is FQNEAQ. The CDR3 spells CASSLLASGRAKGYEQYF. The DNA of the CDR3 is TGTGCCAGCAGCTTATTAGCTAGCGGGAGGGCCAAGGGCTACGAGCAGTACTTC.

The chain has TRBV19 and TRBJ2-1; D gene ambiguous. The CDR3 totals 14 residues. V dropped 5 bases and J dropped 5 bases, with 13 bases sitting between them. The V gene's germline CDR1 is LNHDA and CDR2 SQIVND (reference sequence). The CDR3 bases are TGTGCCAGTAGTCTCGGTCCTAGACACAATGAGCAGTTCTTC. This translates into CASSLGPRHNEQFF.

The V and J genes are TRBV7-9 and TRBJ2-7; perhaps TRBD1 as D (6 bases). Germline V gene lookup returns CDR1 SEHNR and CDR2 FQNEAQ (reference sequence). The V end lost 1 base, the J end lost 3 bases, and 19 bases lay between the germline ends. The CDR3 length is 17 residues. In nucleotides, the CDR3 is TGTGCCAGCAGCTTAGTGGCGGTCAGGGGATCTCACTACGAGCAGTACTTC. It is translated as CASSLVAVRGSHYEQYF.

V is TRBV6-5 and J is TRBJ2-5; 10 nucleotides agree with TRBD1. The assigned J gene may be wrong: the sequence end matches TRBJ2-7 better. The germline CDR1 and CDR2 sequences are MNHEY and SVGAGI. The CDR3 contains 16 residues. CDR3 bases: TGTGCCAGCAGTTACCGCATACGGACAGGGGGCTACGAGCAGTACTTC. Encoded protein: CASSYRIRTGGYEQYF.

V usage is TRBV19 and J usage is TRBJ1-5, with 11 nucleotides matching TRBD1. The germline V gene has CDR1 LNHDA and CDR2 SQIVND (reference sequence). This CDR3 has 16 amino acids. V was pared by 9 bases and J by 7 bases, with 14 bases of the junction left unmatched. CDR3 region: CASGLKGQGGGQPQHF. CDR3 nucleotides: TGTGCCAGCGGCCTGAAGGGACAGGGGGGAGGGCAGCCCCAGCATTTT.

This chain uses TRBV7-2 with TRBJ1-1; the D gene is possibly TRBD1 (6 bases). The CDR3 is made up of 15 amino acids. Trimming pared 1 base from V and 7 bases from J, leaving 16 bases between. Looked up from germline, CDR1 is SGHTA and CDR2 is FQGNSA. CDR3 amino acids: CASSLVSPGQSEAFF. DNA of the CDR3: TGTGCCAGCAGCTTAGTTAGCCCTGGACAGAGTGAAGCTTTCTTT.

CDR3 sequence: CASSPSRGNQPQHF. The CDR3 nucleotides read TGTGCCAGCTCACCATCGAGGGGCAATCAGCCCCAGCATTTT. V is TRBV18 and J is TRBJ1-5; D gene unclear. The V end lost 2 bases, the J end lost 2 bases, and 7 bases lay between the germline ends. This CDR3 comprises 14 residues. Looked up from germline, CDR1 is KGHSH and CDR2 is LQKENI. Together with reference TRBV18 and TRBJ1-5, the CDR3 gives the full variable domain: NAGVMQNPRHLVRRRGQEARLRCSPMKGHSHVYWYRQLPEEGLKFMVYLQKENIIDESGMPKERFSAEFPKEGPSILRIQQVVRGDSAAYFCASSPSRGNQPQHFGDGTRLSIL.

CDR3 bases: TGTGCCAGCAGCCCGAAGGTCCTAGCGGGAGTTGACAATGAGCAGTTCTTC. Amino acid sequence: CASSPKVLAGVDNEQFF. This chain joins TRBV4-2 and TRBJ2-1; 10 bases are shared with TRBD2. The CDR3 sequence is 17 residues long. Germline CDR1 reads LGHNA; CDR2 reads YNFKEQ. The V gene end was trimmed by 4 bases and the J gene end by 5 bases; junction bases not matched to a gene: 11.

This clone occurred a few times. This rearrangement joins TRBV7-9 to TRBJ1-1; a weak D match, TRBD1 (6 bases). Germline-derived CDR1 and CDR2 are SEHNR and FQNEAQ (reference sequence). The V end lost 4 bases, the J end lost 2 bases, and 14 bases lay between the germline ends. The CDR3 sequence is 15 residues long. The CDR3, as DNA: TGTGCCAGCAGCTCCCCTTCGGACAGAAACACTGAAGCTTTCTTT. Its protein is CASSSPSDRNTEAFF.

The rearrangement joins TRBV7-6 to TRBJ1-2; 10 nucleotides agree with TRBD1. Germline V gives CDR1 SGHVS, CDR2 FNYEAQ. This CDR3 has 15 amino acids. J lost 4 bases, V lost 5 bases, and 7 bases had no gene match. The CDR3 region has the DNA TGTGCCAGCAGCCCGACCGGGACAGGGGCCTATGGCTACACCTTC. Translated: CASSPTGTGAYGYTF. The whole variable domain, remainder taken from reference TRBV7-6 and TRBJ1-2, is GAGVSQSPRYKVTKRGQDVALRCDPISGHVSLYWYRQALGQGPEFLTYFNYEAQQDKSGLPNDRFSAERPEGSISTLTIQRTEQRDSAMYRCASSPTGTGAYGYTFGSGTRLTVV.

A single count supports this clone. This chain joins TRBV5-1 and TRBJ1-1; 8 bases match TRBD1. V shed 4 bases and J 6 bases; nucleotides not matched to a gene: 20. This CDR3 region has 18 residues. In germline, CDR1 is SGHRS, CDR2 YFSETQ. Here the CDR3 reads CASSTHPFMTGATPEAFF. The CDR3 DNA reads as TGCGCCAGCAGCACTCACCCCTTCATGACAGGGGCCACCCCTGAAGCTTTCTTT.

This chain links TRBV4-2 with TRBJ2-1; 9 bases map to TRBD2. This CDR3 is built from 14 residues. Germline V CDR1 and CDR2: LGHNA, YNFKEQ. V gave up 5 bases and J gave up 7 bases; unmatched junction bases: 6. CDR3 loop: CASSALAGRNEQFF. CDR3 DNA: TGTGCCAGCAGCGCCCTAGCGGGAAGAAATGAGCAGTTCTTC.

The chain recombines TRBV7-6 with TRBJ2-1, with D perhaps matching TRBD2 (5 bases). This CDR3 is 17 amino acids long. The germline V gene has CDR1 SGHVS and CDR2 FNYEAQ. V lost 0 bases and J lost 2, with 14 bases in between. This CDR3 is CASSLAAAETAYNEQFF. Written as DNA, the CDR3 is TGTGCCAGCAGCTTAGCGGCAGCGGAGACTGCCTACAATGAGCAGTTCTTC.

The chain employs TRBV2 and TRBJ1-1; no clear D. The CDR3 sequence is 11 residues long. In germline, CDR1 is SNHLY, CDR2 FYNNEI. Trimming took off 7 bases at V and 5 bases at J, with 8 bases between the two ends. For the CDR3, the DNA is TGTGCCAGCAATACGAGGACTGAAGCTTTCTTT. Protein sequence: CASNTRTEAFF.

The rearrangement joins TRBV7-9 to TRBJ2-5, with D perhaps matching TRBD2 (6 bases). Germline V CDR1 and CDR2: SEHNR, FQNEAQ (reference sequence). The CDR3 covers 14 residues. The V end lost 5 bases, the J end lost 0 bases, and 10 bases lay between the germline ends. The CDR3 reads CASSPGEYQETQYF. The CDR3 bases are TGTGCCAGCAGCCCGGGGGAGTACCAAGAGACCCAGTACTTC.

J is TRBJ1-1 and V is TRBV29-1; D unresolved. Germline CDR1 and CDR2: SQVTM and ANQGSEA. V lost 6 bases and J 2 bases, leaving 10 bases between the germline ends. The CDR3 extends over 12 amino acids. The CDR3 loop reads CSVAAQNTEAFF. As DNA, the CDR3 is TGCAGCGTCGCGGCTCAAAACACTGAAGCTTTCTTT.

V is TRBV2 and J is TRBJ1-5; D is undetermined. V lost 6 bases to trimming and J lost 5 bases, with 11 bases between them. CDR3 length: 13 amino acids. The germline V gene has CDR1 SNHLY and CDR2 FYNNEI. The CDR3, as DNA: TGTGCCAGCAGAGCCGACGGGGATCAGCCCCAGCATTTT. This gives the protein CASRADGDQPQHF.

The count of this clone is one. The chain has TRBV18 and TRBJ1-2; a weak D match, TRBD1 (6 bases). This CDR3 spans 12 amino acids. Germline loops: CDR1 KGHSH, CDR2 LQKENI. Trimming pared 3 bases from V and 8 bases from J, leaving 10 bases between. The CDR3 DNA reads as TGTGCCAGCTCACCCTCAGGGGTCGGCTACACCTTC. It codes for CASSPSGVGYTF.

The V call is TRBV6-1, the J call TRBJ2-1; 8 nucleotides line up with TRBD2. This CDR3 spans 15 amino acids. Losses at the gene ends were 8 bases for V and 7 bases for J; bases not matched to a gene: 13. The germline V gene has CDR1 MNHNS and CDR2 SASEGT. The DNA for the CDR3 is TGTGCCAGCTGGCGAGCGGGAGTTTTATCGAATGAGCAGTTCTTC. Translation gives CASWRAGVLSNEQFF.

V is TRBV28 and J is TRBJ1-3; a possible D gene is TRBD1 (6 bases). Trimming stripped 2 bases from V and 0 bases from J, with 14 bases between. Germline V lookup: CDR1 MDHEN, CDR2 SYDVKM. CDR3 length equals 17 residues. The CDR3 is CASSLLTGFDSGNTIYF. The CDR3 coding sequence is TGTGCCAGCAGTTTACTGACAGGTTTCGACTCTGGAAACACCATATATTTT.